The 5 T cell receptor beta chains given below trace back to one sample, sequenced in a study of shared T cell receptors in the human thymus. Profiling relied on immunoSEQ multiplex PCR, and the TCRdb table lists in-frame clones only, not all of them. The sample yields 650,000 to 950,000 clones, over 75% seen once. Separately, the same data were catalogued under a study of human thymus T cells.

Sequenced sample: thymocytes. The origin of the receptors is a girl less than two years old with a congenital heart defect.

This clone was observed a handful of times. CDR3 nucleotide sequence: TGTGCCAGCAGCGTAGGAGACAGAACCTACGAGCAGTACTTC. Translated, it gives CASSVGDRTYEQYF. This chain connects TRBV9 to TRBJ2-7; maybe TRBD1 (5 bases). This CDR3 is built from 14 residues. The germline V gene encodes CDR1 SGDLS and CDR2 YYNGEE. The V end lost 0 bases, the J end lost 2 bases, and 9 bases lay between the germline ends.

As for this clone: The junction departs from the called germline gene at one end, perhaps through a read error. Different DNA sequences within this sample yield the same CDR3. This chain connects TRBV5-1 to TRBJ1-2; D gene unclear. CDR3 length: 13 residues. Germline V CDR1 and CDR2: SGHRS, YFSETQ. In DNA form, the CDR3 reads TGCGCTAGCAGCTTGGGAGATAACTATGGCTACACCTTC. Amino acids: CASSLGDNYGYTF.

This clone came up a few times. V usage is TRBV9 and J usage is TRBJ2-3; TRBD2 is a possible D gene (5 bases). The CDR3 has 18 amino acids. Germline CDR1 is SGDLS and CDR2 is YYNGEE. Trimming removed 3 bases from V and 2 bases from J, with 22 bases in between. The CDR3, as DNA: TGTGCCAGCAGCGGGCCGGAAGAGGGAATCGTACCCACAGATACGCAGTATTTT. It translates to CASSGPEEGIVPTDTQYF.

The chain has TRBV5-1 and TRBJ2-5; D perhaps matches TRBD1 (7 bases). V was shortened by 7 bases and J by 3 bases, with 19 bases between the two germline ends. The CDR3 is 15 amino acids. Per germline, CDR1 SGHRS and CDR2 YFSETQ. CDR3 DNA sequence: TGCGCCAGCCGCGAGGACAGGAGGGGGAAAGAGACCCAGTACTTC. This codes for CASREDRRGKETQYF.

Here the CDR3 DNA reads TGTGCCAGCAGCCTCCCCCCCCGCCCGAGGCCGACCTATGGCTACACCTTC. Translating gives CASSLPPRPRPTYGYTF. This chain links TRBV7-2 with TRBJ1-2, with unresolved D. Germline CDR1 SGHTA, CDR2 FQGNSA. The length of the CDR3 is 17 residues. Trimming left V 5 bases short and J 4 bases short, with 23 bases between.